The clone carrying this T cell receptor (beta chain) was recorded a few times. The target antigen is unknown. The data originate from a study of identical twins. cDNA carried unique molecular identifiers, and a universal primer site was added by template switching. TCRdb reprocessed the 5' RACE reads with MiXCR, giving one entry per CDR3 protein. This sample has fewer than 800,000 distinct CDR3 sequences, with roughly 7.2% found just once. Whole-study findings and limits: Weaker excess twin sharing was observed in beta out-of-frame sequences. Diverse VJ usage suggested most zero-insertion clonotypes were not invariant T cells.

The CDR3 runs 13 residues. In germline, CDR1 is SNHLY, CDR2 FYNNEI. Trimming cost V 5 bases and J 8 bases, with 13 bases left between them. These data are also associated with another study on yellow fever vaccine responses in identical twins.

The receptor was derived from a woman in her late teens or twenties in good health. V usage is TRBV2 and J usage is TRBJ2-1, with D possibly being TRBD1 (6 bases). The sequencing sample was made of PBMCs. The CDR3: CASSSYRVDEQFF. The CDR3 DNA reads TGTGCCAGCAGTTCTTACAGGGTCGATGAGCAGTTCTTC. Full variable domain (outside the CDR3, taken from reference TRBV2 and TRBJ2-1): EPEVTQTPSHQVTQMGQEVILRCVPISNHLYFYWYRQILGQKVEFLVSFYNNEISEKSEIFDDQFSVERPDGSNFTLKIRSTKLEDSAMYFCASSSYRVDEQFFGPGTRLTVL.